This T cell receptor (beta chain) was documented in a study of spatial heterogeneity in lung cancer. The time point was: sample taken at primary tumor resection. No cells were sorted before sequencing. The whole RNA sequenced was extracted from tumor, nontumor lung or frozen PBMC. CDR3 length equals 15 residues. Trimming took 6 bases from V and 0 from J, leaving 14 bases between them. Per the germline V gene, CDR1 is SNHLY and CDR2 is FYNNEI. In the library, each TCR cDNA molecule bore its own unique molecular identifier. MiXCR was run by TCRdb on the 5' RACE reads, yielding one entry per CDR3 protein. This repertoire shows approximately 26,000 distinct CDR3 sequences, 8% to 10% found once; its top ten account for approximately 7.5%. Study-wide results and caveats: Mutation counts in tumors were tracked by counts of expanded intratumoral alpha and beta TCRs. The estimated TCR-seq coverage of tumor T cells amounted to approximately 7% when looking at alpha chains and approximately 14% when looking at beta chains. Ubiquitous expanded TCR counts tracked ubiquitous nonsynonymous mutations, and regional counts tracked regional ones.

Regarding this clonotype: Its antigen remains unknown.

The TCR was taken from a male donor with early-stage non-small cell lung cancer. Material: lung tumor tissue, obtained at surgery. V usage is TRBV2 and J usage is TRBJ2-5; D perhaps matches TRBD1 (6 bases). The CDR3 spells CASRFSTGYQETQYF. CDR3 coding DNA: TGTGCCAGCAGGTTCTCTACAGGGTACCAAGAGACCCAGTACTTC. Looking up the rest from reference TRBV2 and TRBJ2-5 gives the full variable domain: EPEVTQTPSHQVTQMGQEVILRCVPISNHLYFYWYRQILGQKVEFLVSFYNNEISEKSEIFDDQFSVERPDGSNFTLKIRSTKLEDSAMYFCASRFSTGYQETQYFGPGTRLLVL.